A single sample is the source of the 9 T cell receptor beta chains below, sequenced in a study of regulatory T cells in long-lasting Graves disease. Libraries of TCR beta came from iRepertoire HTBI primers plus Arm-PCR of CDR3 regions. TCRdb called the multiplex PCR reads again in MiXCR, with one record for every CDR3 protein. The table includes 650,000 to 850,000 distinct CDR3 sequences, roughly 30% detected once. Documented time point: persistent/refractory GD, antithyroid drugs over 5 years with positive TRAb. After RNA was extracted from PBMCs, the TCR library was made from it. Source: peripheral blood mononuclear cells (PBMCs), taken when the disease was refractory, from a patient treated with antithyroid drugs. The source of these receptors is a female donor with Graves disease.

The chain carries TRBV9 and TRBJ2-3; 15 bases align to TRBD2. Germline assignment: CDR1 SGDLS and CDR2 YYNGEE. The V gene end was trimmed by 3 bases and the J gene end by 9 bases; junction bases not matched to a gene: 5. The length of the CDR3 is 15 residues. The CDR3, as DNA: TGTGCCAGCAGCGACGGACTAGCGGGAGGGGTAACGCAGTATTTT. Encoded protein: CASSDGLAGGVTQYF.

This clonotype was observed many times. The CDR3 DNA is TGTGCCAGCAGTTTAGCGGTGGGGAGCGATTACCCTCTGGGCTACACCTTC. Amino acid sequence: CASSLAVGSDYPLGYTF. The chain is built from TRBV12-3 or TRBV12-4 and TRBJ1-2, with D uncertain. The CDR3 extends over 17 amino acids. Deletions cut 0 bases from V and 8 bases from J, with 22 bases between.

The CDR3 nucleotides read TGTGCCAGCAGCCCCCGGGGCCTTCATACTGAAGCTTTCTTT. Translation: CASSPRGLHTEAFF. The chain couples TRBV12-3 or TRBV12-4 to TRBJ1-1, with a weak D call TRBD1 (5 bases). The V gene lost 6 bases and the J gene lost 5 bases, with 16 bases spanning the gap. The CDR3 covers 14 residues.

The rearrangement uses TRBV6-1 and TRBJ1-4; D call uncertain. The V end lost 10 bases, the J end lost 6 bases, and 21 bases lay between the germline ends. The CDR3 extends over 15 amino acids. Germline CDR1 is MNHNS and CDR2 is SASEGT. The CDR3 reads CATTYTGGIYEKLFF. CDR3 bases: TGTGCCACTACATATACTGGCGGAATATATGAAAAACTGTTTTTT.

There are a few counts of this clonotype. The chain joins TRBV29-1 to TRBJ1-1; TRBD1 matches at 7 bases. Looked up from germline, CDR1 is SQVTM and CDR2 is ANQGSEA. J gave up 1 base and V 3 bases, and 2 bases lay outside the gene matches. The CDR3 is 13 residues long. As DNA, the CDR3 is TGCAGCGTTGAGACAGGGACGAACACTGAAGCTTTCTTT. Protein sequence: CSVETGTNTEAFF.

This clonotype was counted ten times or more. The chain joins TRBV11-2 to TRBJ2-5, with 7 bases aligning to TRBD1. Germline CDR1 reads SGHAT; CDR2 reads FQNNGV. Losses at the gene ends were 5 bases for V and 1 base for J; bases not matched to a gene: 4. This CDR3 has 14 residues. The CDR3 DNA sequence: TGTGCCAGCAGCCCGGGACAGACCCAAGAGACCCAGTACTTC. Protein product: CASSPGQTQETQYF.

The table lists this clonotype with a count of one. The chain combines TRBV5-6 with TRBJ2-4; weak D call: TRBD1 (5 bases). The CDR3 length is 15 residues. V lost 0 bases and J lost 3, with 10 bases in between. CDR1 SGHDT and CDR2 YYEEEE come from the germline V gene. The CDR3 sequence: CASSLVDRNKNIQYF. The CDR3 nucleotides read TGTGCCAGCAGCTTGGTCGACAGAAACAAAAACATTCAGTACTTC.

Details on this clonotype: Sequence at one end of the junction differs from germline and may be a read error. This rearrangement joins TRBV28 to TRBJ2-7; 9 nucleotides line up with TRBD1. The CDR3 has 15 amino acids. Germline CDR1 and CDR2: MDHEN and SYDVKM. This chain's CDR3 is CASSPTGGSSYERYF. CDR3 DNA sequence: TGTGCCAGCAGTCCTACAGGGGGCAGCTCCTACGAGCGGTACTTC.

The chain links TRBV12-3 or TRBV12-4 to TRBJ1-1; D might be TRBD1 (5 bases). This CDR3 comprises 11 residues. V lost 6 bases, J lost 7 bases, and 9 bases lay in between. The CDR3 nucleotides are TGTGCCAGCAGCACAGACAGTGAAGCTTTCTTT. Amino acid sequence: CASSTDSEAFF.